These 27 T cell receptor beta chains were sequenced from one sample in a study of T cell responses to AZD1222 COVID-19 vaccine. The method was immunoSEQ multiplex PCR; TCRdb's version includes in-frame clones alone and lacks a portion of them. The table shows roughly 130,000 clones, with about 93% occurring only once. The material was peripheral blood, obtained 28 days after the second AZD1222 dose. Receptor source: an adult who received the AZD1222 COVID-19 vaccine.

V usage is TRBV6-5 and J usage is TRBJ2-1; TRBD1 matches at 7 bases. V dropped 7 bases and J dropped 4; count of bases not matched to a gene: 7. CDR1 MNHEY and CDR2 SVGAGI come from the germline V gene. There are 14 residues in the CDR3. This CDR3 is CASTVDRAYNEQFF. The CDR3 DNA is TGTGCCAGCACCGTCGACAGGGCTTACAATGAGCAGTTCTTC.

V usage is TRBV28 and J usage is TRBJ2-7; 10 positions match TRBD2. CDR1 is MDHEN and CDR2 is SYDVKM in the germline V gene. This CDR3 spans 16 amino acids. V lost 5 bases to trimming and J lost 2 bases; unmatched junction nucleotides: 9. The CDR3 DNA follows: TGTGCCAGCAGTGGGACCAGCGGGAGGGTTACCTACGAGCAGTACTTC. Its protein is CASSGTSGRVTYEQYF.

The chain employs TRBV7-9 and TRBJ2-5; D is ambiguous. This CDR3 has 13 residues. The germline CDR1 and CDR2 sequences are SEHNR and FQNEAQ (reference sequence). V was shortened by 7 bases and J by 2 bases, with 11 bases between the two germline ends. Written as DNA, the CDR3 is TGTGCCAGCACCCCGGACCTTCAAGAGACCCAGTACTTC. The encoded protein is CASTPDLQETQYF. The complete variable domain, with remaining parts taken from reference TRBV7-9 and TRBJ2-5, reads DTGVSQNPRHKITKRGQNVTFRCDPISEHNRLYWYRQTLGQGPEFLTYFQNEAQLEKSRLLSDRFSAERPKGSFSTLEIQRTEQGDSAMYLCASTPDLQETQYFGPGTRLLVL.

J is TRBJ1-1 and V is TRBV6-5, with 7 bases fitting TRBD1. In germline, CDR1 is MNHEY, CDR2 SVGAGI. The CDR3 covers 12 residues. J gave up 8 bases and V 6 bases, and 6 bases lay outside the gene matches. The CDR3 loop is CASRETGREAFF. In DNA, the CDR3 is TGTGCCAGCAGAGAGACAGGGAGAGAAGCTTTCTTT.

V gene TRBV5-5 combines with J gene TRBJ2-7; D might be TRBD2 (6 bases). Looked up from germline, CDR1 is SGHKS and CDR2 is YYEKEE (reference sequence). With 4 bases removed from V and 2 bases from J, the gap between germline ends came to 13 bases. The CDR3 spans 14 residues. The CDR3 nucleotides are TGTGCCAGCAGCACCTGGGACTTCACCTACGAGCAGTACTTC. Translated, it gives CASSTWDFTYEQYF.

The genes are TRBV4-3 and TRBJ1-2; 9 bases are shared with TRBD1. The CDR3 runs 19 residues. With V trimmed by 0 bases and J by 4 bases, 15 bases remained unmatched. Germline V CDR1 and CDR2: LGHNA, YSLEER. CDR3 sequence reads: CASSQDMAGTGTGPYGYTF. The CDR3 region has the DNA TGCGCCAGCAGCCAAGATATGGCTGGAACCGGGACAGGGCCCTATGGCTACACCTTC.

V gene TRBV6-5 combines with J gene TRBJ2-7; possible D gene TRBD1, 6 bases. CDR1 is MNHEY and CDR2 is SVGAGI in the germline V gene. V dropped 6 bases and J dropped 0 bases, with 12 bases sitting between them. The CDR3 runs 14 residues. CDR3 DNA: TGTGCCAGCAGCGTGGGACACCTCTCCTACGAGCAGTACTTC. Protein: CASSVGHLSYEQYF.

J is TRBJ2-7 and V is TRBV19, with 8 bases that match TRBD1. The J segment lost 4 bases and the V segment lost 6 bases, leaving 11 bases of the junction unmatched. This CDR3 has 15 residues. Germline CDR1 reads LNHDA; CDR2 reads SQIVND (reference sequence). Here the CDR3 reads CASSSTGTGFYEQYF. The DNA for the CDR3 is TGTGCCAGTAGCTCTACCGGGACAGGATTTTACGAGCAGTACTTC. The variable domain in full, with the rest retrieved from reference TRBV19 and TRBJ2-7, is DGGITQSPKYLFRKEGQNVTLSCEQNLNHDAMYWYRQDPGQGLRLIYYSQIVNDFQKGDIAEGYSVSREKKESFPLTVTSAQKNPTAFYLCASSSTGTGFYEQYFGPGTRLTVT.

This chain connects TRBV6-2 or TRBV6-3 to TRBJ2-4; 7 bases map to TRBD2. Germline V gives CDR1 MNHEY, CDR2 SVGEGT. V shed 0 bases, J shed 6 bases, and the junction held 5 bases outside the gene matches. The CDR3 is 15 amino acids. The DNA for the CDR3 is TGTGCCAGCAGTTACTCGGCTAGCGGCCTAAACATTCAGTACTTC. Protein product: CASSYSASGLNIQYF.

The table lists this clone with a count of one. The J gene is TRBJ2-6, the V gene TRBV9; D remains ambiguous. This CDR3 has 19 residues. Trimming stripped 4 bases from V and 0 bases from J, with 20 bases between. Germline CDR1 is SGDLS and CDR2 is YYNGEE. The CDR3 region is CASSLGRAIPTSGANVLTF. The CDR3 DNA sequence: TGTGCCAGCAGCCTCGGAAGGGCCATTCCCACCTCTGGGGCCAACGTCCTGACTTTC.

The chain carries TRBV29-1 and TRBJ1-1; 9 bases map to TRBD1. CDR3 length: 13 amino acids. The germline V gene has CDR1 SQVTM and CDR2 ANQGSEA. The V and J ends lost 5 bases and 5 bases, in that order; junction bases with no gene match: 6. The CDR3: CSVSPGQGTEAFF. The CDR3 region has the DNA TGCAGCGTTTCCCCGGGACAGGGAACTGAAGCTTTCTTT.

The gene calls are TRBV9 and TRBJ1-2; 9 bases match TRBD1. CDR3 length: 13 amino acids. With V trimmed by 1 base and J by 7 bases, 2 bases remained unmatched. Germline CDR1 and CDR2: SGDLS and YYNGEE. CDR3 residues: CASSVTGGGGYTF. In DNA form, the CDR3 reads TGTGCCAGCAGCGTAACAGGGGGCGGTGGCTACACCTTC.

The chain combines TRBV13 with TRBJ2-1; D unclear. CDR3 length equals 15 residues. Trimming removed 5 bases at V and 6 bases at J, with 17 bases between. Germline V CDR1 and CDR2: PRHDT, FYEKMQ (reference sequence). CDR3 residues: CASSHSVSHSNEQFF. The CDR3 DNA reads as TGTGCCAGCAGCCACTCAGTAAGTCACAGCAATGAGCAGTTCTTC.

The rearrangement uses TRBV19 and TRBJ1-4, with D maybe TRBD1 (5 bases). V dropped 4 bases and J dropped 8 bases, with 20 bases sitting between them. CDR1 and CDR2 (germline): LNHDA, SQIVND (reference sequence). There are 16 residues in the CDR3. The CDR3 DNA follows: TGTGCCAGTAGTACCTATTCGGGAGTTAAGGGGGAAAAACTGTTTTTT. It yields the protein CASSTYSGVKGEKLFF. The variable domain in full, with the rest retrieved from reference TRBV19 and TRBJ1-4, is DGGITQSPKYLFRKEGQNVTLSCEQNLNHDAMYWYRQDPGQGLRLIYYSQIVNDFQKGDIAEGYSVSREKKESFPLTVTSAQKNPTAFYLCASSTYSGVKGEKLFFGSGTQLSVL.

The chain recombines TRBV11-1 with TRBJ1-4; D gene uncertain. Trimming took off 5 bases at V and 0 bases at J, with 13 bases between the two ends. CDR3 length: 16 amino acids. CDR1 is SGHAT, CDR2 FQDESV, per germline (reference sequence). The CDR3 here is CASSLQPRATNEKLFF. CDR3 sequence (DNA): TGTGCCAGCAGCCTACAGCCCCGTGCAACTAATGAAAAACTGTTTTTT.

The gene calls are TRBV20-1 and TRBJ2-3; D not certain. The CDR3 sequence is 11 residues long. Trimming took 7 bases from V and 5 from J, leaving 10 bases between them. Germline CDR1 reads DFQATT; CDR2 reads SNEGSKA (reference sequence). The CDR3 protein is CSGLLGDTQYF. CDR3 nucleotide sequence: TGCAGTGGGTTGTTAGGAGATACGCAGTATTTT.

The J gene is TRBJ1-3, the V gene TRBV29-1; unclear D gene. The ends were cut back, 6 bases at V and 4 bases at J, with 7 bases in the middle. The CDR3 contains 11 residues. Germline lookup yields CDR1 SQVTM and CDR2 ANQGSEA. The DNA of the CDR3 is TGCAGCGTACACATCGGAAACACCATATATTTT. Amino acids: CSVHIGNTIYF.

The genes are TRBV5-4 and TRBJ1-3, with D perhaps TRBD1 (6 bases). Germline loops: CDR1 SGHNT, CDR2 YYREEE (reference sequence). The CDR3 length is 16 residues. The V and J ends lost 4 bases and 0 bases respectively, with 14 bases between them. In DNA, the CDR3 is TGTGCCAGCAGCCCGGGGGGGCTGACCTCTGGAAACACCATATATTTT. Translation: CASSPGGLTSGNTIYF.

The chain recombines TRBV6-2 or TRBV6-3 with TRBJ2-1; 10 nucleotides line up with TRBD1. Germline V gene data show CDR1 as MNHEY and CDR2 as SVGEGT. CDR3 length equals 17 residues. Trimming at V came to 4 bases and at J to 9 bases, leaving 15 bases not matched to a gene. CDR3 nucleotides: TGTGCCAGCAGTTTGCGACCCTCGGGACAGGGGTCGGGTGAGCAGTTCTTC. Protein: CASSLRPSGQGSGEQFF.

The chain uses TRBV2 and TRBJ2-2, with 11 bases that match TRBD2. Germline V CDR1 and CDR2: SNHLY, FYNNEI. The CDR3 is 15 amino acids. Germline trimming cut 7 bases from V and 3 bases from J; bases unmatched to any gene: 4. The CDR3 here is CASKLLAGDTGELFF. The CDR3 DNA follows: TGTGCCAGCAAGTTACTAGCGGGAGACACCGGGGAGCTGTTTTTT.

The CDR3 loop is CASSRQQNTEAFF. The CDR3 region has the DNA TGTGCCAGCTCACGACAGCAGAACACTGAAGCTTTCTTT. The chain is built from TRBV18 and TRBJ1-1, with D perhaps matching TRBD1 (5 bases). Between the trimmed V and J ends, which lost 4 bases and 1 base, there was a span of 7 bases. Per the germline V gene, CDR1 is KGHSH and CDR2 is LQKENI. The CDR3 is 13 amino acids.

This clone appeared once. J is TRBJ2-1 and V is TRBV5-1, with TRBD2 matching over 8 bases. This CDR3 has 16 amino acids. J gave up 7 bases and V 4 bases, and 13 bases lay outside the gene matches. From germline, CDR1 is SGHRS and CDR2 YFSETQ. The CDR3 nucleotides are TGCGCCAGCAGCCGCGGGGTAGCGGGGCTTGTAAATGAGCAGTTCTTC. Translation: CASSRGVAGLVNEQFF. Full variable domain (rest looked up from reference TRBV5-1 and TRBJ2-1): KAGVTQTPRYLIKTRGQQVTLSCSPISGHRSVSWYQQTPGQGLQFLFEYFSETQRNKGNFPGRFSGRQFSNSRSEMNVSTLELGDSALYLCASSRGVAGLVNEQFFGPGTRLTVL.

The chain is built from TRBV6-5 and TRBJ1-2; D gene uncertain. The CDR3 is made up of 13 amino acids. V was clipped by 5 bases and J by 0 bases, with 7 bases between them. Germline CDR1 MNHEY, CDR2 SVGAGI. DNA of the CDR3: TGTGCCAGCAGTCCCGGATCTAACTATGGCTACACCTTC. Protein product: CASSPGSNYGYTF.

The chain joins TRBV6-5 to TRBJ1-6, with a possible D match to TRBD1 (5 bases). V lost 5 bases and J 10 bases, leaving 15 bases between the germline ends. The CDR3 consists of 14 residues. Per germline, CDR1 MNHEY and CDR2 SVGAGI. CDR3 protein: CASSPSGMESPLHF. CDR3 DNA: TGTGCCAGCAGTCCCTCAGGGATGGAGTCACCCCTCCACTTT.

This chain joins TRBV19 and TRBJ2-3; possibly TRBD2 for D (5 bases). Germline CDR1 reads LNHDA; CDR2 reads SQIVND (reference sequence). The CDR3 is 14 amino acids. Trimming stripped 7 bases from V and 9 bases from J, with 20 bases between. The DNA of the CDR3 is TGTGCCAGTATAAGCGGCGACGCGTTTCGGACGCAGTATTTT. Its protein product is CASISGDAFRTQYF.

This clone turned up a few times. V and J are TRBV19 and TRBJ2-1, with 10 nucleotides matching TRBD2. V shed 5 bases, J shed 5 bases, and the junction held 6 bases outside the gene matches. This CDR3 has 15 residues. CDR1 LNHDA and CDR2 SQIVND come from the germline V gene (reference sequence). The CDR3 sequence: CASSVSGGFDNEQFF. In DNA form, the CDR3 reads TGTGCCAGTAGTGTTAGCGGGGGGTTCGACAATGAGCAGTTCTTC.

V is TRBV5-1 and J is TRBJ2-3, with a tentative D call TRBD1 (5 bases). This CDR3 has 14 amino acids. V gave up 0 bases and J gave up 1 base, with 6 bases separating them. From germline, CDR1 is SGHRS and CDR2 YFSETQ. The CDR3 DNA is TGCGCCAGCAGCTTGGAAGGGGGCACAGATACGCAGTATTTT. This translates into CASSLEGGTDTQYF.